This is a list of T cell receptor beta chains from one sample in a study of T cells in Graves' hyperthyroidism and ophthalmopathy. TCRdb fed the multiplex PCR reads into MiXCR, producing one record per CDR3 protein. Seen here are about 530,000 distinct CDR3 sequences, approximately 17% observed once, and the top ten hold roughly 15%. The sample taken for sequencing was blood. These receptors came from a woman aged 18-29 years with Graves' ophthalmopathy. CDR3s include the opening cysteine and the closing phenylalanine or tryptophan. The D gene is left open where the match is weak. For some rows the clone size is stated as once, few or many, or as a class when expanded; others skip it.

V: TRBV5-6
J: TRBJ2-1
size: -
length: 19
D: TRBD2
CDR3: CASSLDLVTSESMNNEQFF
DNA: TGTGCCAGCAGCTTGGATCTTGTGACTAGCGAGTCGATGAACAATGAGCAGTTCTTC

V: TRBV10-3
J: TRBJ1-1
size: -
length: 14
D: -
CDR3: CAISPGERNTEAFF
DNA: TGTGCCATCAGTCCAGGGGAGAGGAACACTGAAGCTTTCTTT

V: TRBV6-5
J: TRBJ2-7
size: -
length: 15
D: TRBD1
CDR3: CASSYSGQPNYEQYF
DNA: TGTGCCAGCAGTTACTCGGGACAGCCGAACTACGAGCAGTACTTC

V: TRBV7-9
J: TRBJ2-7
size: few
length: 18
D: -
CDR3: CASSLARVGRSGSYEQYF
DNA: TGTGCCAGCAGCTTAGCGCGCGTCGGCCGAAGTGGGAGCTACGAGCAGTACTTC

V: TRBV7-2
J: TRBJ2-1
size: many
length: 16
D: -
CDR3: CASSLLAPELYNEQFF
DNA: TGTGCCAGCAGCTTACTAGCCCCGGAGCTATACAATGAGCAGTTCTTC

V: TRBV28
J: TRBJ2-7
size: many
length: 19
D: TRBD2
CDR3: CASSYYHTKLAGGPYEQYF
DNA: TGTGCCAGCAGTTACTACCATACCAAACTAGCGGGAGGGCCTTACGAGCAGTACTTC

V: TRBV6-6
J: TRBJ2-7
size: many
length: 16
D: -
CDR3: CASSYSIAIPHYEQYF
DNA: TGTGCCAGCAGTTACTCGATCGCTATCCCACACTACGAGCAGTACTTC

V: TRBV28
J: TRBJ2-7
size: many
length: 16
D: TRBD2
CDR3: CASSPFELAGTYEQYF
DNA: TGTGCCAGCAGTCCCTTTGAGCTAGCGGGAACCTACGAGCAGTACTTC

V: TRBV20-1
J: TRBJ1-1
size: few
length: 15
D: -
CDR3: CSARDTFYGNTEAFF
DNA: TGCAGTGCTAGAGATACATTTTACGGGAACACTGAAGCTTTCTTT

V: TRBV7-2
J: TRBJ1-2
size: many
length: 13
D: -
CDR3: CASSLAGADGYTF
DNA: TGTGCCAGCAGCTTAGCGGGGGCTGATGGCTACACCTTC

V: TRBV6-1
J: TRBJ2-1
size: many
length: 14
D: -
CDR3: CASSYRRTYNEQFF
DNA: TGTGCCAGCAGTTATCGGAGAACCTACAATGAGCAGTTCTTC

V: TRBV20-1
J: TRBJ2-3
size: many
length: 13
D: -
CDR3: CSASGGRTDTQYF
DNA: TGCAGTGCTAGCGGGGGTCGCACAGATACGCAGTATTTT

V: TRBV28
J: TRBJ2-1
size: -
length: 12
D: -
CDR3: CASRQYYNEQFF
DNA: TGTGCCAGCCGACAGTACTACAATGAGCAGTTCTTC

V: TRBV15
J: TRBJ2-7
size: -
length: 14
D: TRBD1
CDR3: CAAGTGGNSYEQYF
DNA: TGTGCCGCCGGGACAGGGGGCAATTCCTACGAGCAGTACTTC

V: TRBV5-5
J: TRBJ1-4
size: few
length: 15
D: -
CDR3: CASSLGRGEGEKLFF
DNA: TGTGCCAGCAGCTTGGGTAGGGGCGAAGGTGAAAAACTGTTTTTT

V: TRBV11-2
J: TRBJ2-3
size: many
length: 17
D: TRBD1
CDR3: CASSHWPWQGAPGTQYF
DNA: TGTGCCAGCAGCCACTGGCCCTGGCAGGGGGCGCCAGGTACGCAGTATTTT

V: TRBV27
J: TRBJ2-7
size: many
length: 14
D: TRBD2
CDR3: CASSGTSATYEQYF
DNA: TGTGCCAGCAGCGGGACTAGCGCAACCTACGAGCAGTACTTC

V: TRBV24-1
J: TRBJ2-5
size: few
length: 11
D: TRBD2
CDR3: CATSEGRGQYF
DNA: TGTGCCACCAGTGAAGGGAGGGGACAGTACTTC

V: TRBV25-1
J: TRBJ1-4
size: -
length: 17
D: -
CDR3: CASTPIGTADSNEKLFF
DNA: TGTGCCAGCACTCCAATCGGGACCGCGGATAGTAATGAAAAACTGTTTTTT

V: TRBV29-1
J: TRBJ2-1
size: -
length: 15
D: TRBD1
CDR3: CSVEEGGQADNEQFF
DNA: TGCAGCGTTGAAGAAGGAGGACAGGCAGACAATGAGCAGTTCTTC

V: TRBV9
J: TRBJ1-1
size: many
length: 15
D: -
CDR3: CASSTDWEMNTEAFF
DNA: TGTGCCAGCAGTACCGACTGGGAGATGAACACTGAAGCTTTCTTT

V: TRBV3-1
J: TRBJ2-3
size: many
length: 16
D: TRBD2
CDR3: CASSRGLAVYGDTQYF
DNA: TGTGCCAGCAGCCGGGGACTAGCTGTTTACGGAGATACGCAGTATTTT

V: TRBV30
J: TRBJ1-2
size: few
length: 10
D: -
CDR3: CAWSLVGYTF
DNA: TGTGCCTGGAGTCTAGTCGGCTACACCTTC

V: TRBV2
J: TRBJ2-3
size: many
length: 15
D: TRBD2
CDR3: CACKGTSGDTDTQYF
DNA: TGTGCCTGTAAAGGGACTAGCGGGGACACAGATACGCAGTATTTT

V: TRBV4-2
J: TRBJ1-1
size: many
length: 14
D: -
CDR3: CASSQVDGNTEAFF
DNA: TGTGCCAGCAGCCAAGTCGACGGGAACACTGAAGCTTTCTTT

V: TRBV19
J: TRBJ2-3
size: few
length: 11
D: -
CDR3: CASSSLHTQYF
DNA: TGTGCCAGTAGTAGCCTACATACGCAGTATTTT

V: TRBV14
J: TRBJ2-1
size: few
length: 15
D: -
CDR3: CASSQELGPYNEQFF
DNA: TGTGCCAGCAGCCAAGAGTTAGGGCCCTACAATGAGCAGTTCTTC

V: TRBV20-1
J: TRBJ2-5
size: many
length: 16
D: TRBD1
CDR3: CSAEGTGNRGQETQYF
DNA: TGCAGTGCCGAAGGGACAGGGAATAGGGGCCAAGAGACCCAGTACTTC

V: TRBV9
J: TRBJ2-3
size: many
length: 18
D: TRBD2
CDR3: CASSRPGLAGKSTDTQYF
DNA: TGTGCCAGCAGCAGACCGGGACTAGCGGGAAAGAGCACAGATACGCAGTATTTT

V: TRBV6-1
J: TRBJ1-1
size: many
length: 13
D: TRBD1
CDR3: CASRDRGNTEAFF
DNA: TGTGCCAGCAGAGACAGGGGGAACACTGAAGCTTTCTTT

V: TRBV27
J: TRBJ2-3
size: many
length: 15
D: -
CDR3: CASSLWGGASDTQYF
DNA: TGTGCCAGCAGTTTGTGGGGGGGGGCCTCAGATACGCAGTATTTT

V: TRBV3-1
J: TRBJ2-3
size: few
length: 16
D: -
CDR3: CASSQWGPRGTDTQYF
DNA: TGTGCCAGCAGCCAATGGGGTCCACGAGGCACAGATACGCAGTATTTT

V: TRBV7-3
J: TRBJ2-3
size: few
length: 15
D: -
CDR3: CASSLNRGRPDTQYF
DNA: TGTGCCAGCAGCTTAAATAGGGGACGGCCAGATACGCAGTATTTT

V: TRBV6-5
J: TRBJ2-7
size: many
length: 15
D: -
CDR3: CASSYRTGESYEQYF
DNA: TGTGCCAGCAGTTACCGAACAGGTGAATCCTACGAGCAGTACTTC

V: TRBV9
J: TRBJ2-7
size: many
length: 14
D: TRBD1
CDR3: CASSVGQGDYEQYF
DNA: TGTGCCAGCAGCGTAGGGCAGGGGGACTACGAGCAGTACTTC

V: TRBV6-2/TRBV6-3
J: TRBJ1-5
size: many
length: 15
D: -
CDR3: CASSYRGSSNQPQHF
DNA: TGTGCCAGCAGTTACCGCGGGAGTTCAAATCAGCCCCAGCATTTT

V: TRBV19
J: TRBJ1-1
size: -
length: 16
D: TRBD1
CDR3: CASSGRWDRGRGEAFF
DNA: TGTGCCAGTAGCGGTCGATGGGACAGGGGGCGAGGTGAAGCTTTCTTT

V: TRBV18
J: TRBJ2-3
size: many
length: 14
D: -
CDR3: CASSPVQVADTQYF
DNA: TGTGCCAGCTCACCAGTACAGGTGGCAGATACGCAGTATTTT

V: TRBV28
J: TRBJ2-4
size: -
length: 15
D: -
CDR3: CASSSQGTAKNIQYF
DNA: TGTGCCAGCAGTTCGCAGGGGACGGCCAAAAACATTCAGTACTTC

V: TRBV27
J: TRBJ1-1
size: many
length: 14
D: -
CDR3: CASSLGGPSTEAFF
DNA: TGTGCCAGCAGTTTGGGGGGGCCAAGCACTGAAGCTTTCTTT

V: TRBV7-9
J: TRBJ1-4
size: few
length: 15
D: TRBD1
CDR3: CASRRTGDLNEKLFF
DNA: TGTGCCAGCAGACGGACAGGGGATCTGAATGAAAAACTGTTTTTT

V: TRBV7-2
J: TRBJ1-4
size: -
length: 18
D: TRBD1
CDR3: CASSLGEGQGATNEKLFF
DNA: TGTGCCAGCAGCTTAGGGGAGGGACAGGGGGCAACTAATGAAAAACTGTTTTTT

V: TRBV7-9
J: TRBJ2-2
size: -
length: 13
D: TRBD1
CDR3: CASRQGAYGELFF
DNA: TGTGCCAGCAGGCAGGGGGCTTACGGGGAGCTGTTTTTT

V: TRBV6-1
J: TRBJ2-7
size: many
length: 14
D: -
CDR3: CASGGTKPTGEQYF
DNA: TGTGCCAGCGGGGGGACAAAACCAACCGGCGAGCAGTACTTC

V: TRBV24-1
J: TRBJ1-5
size: many
length: 12
D: -
CDR3: CASRGLLIPQHF
DNA: TGTGCCTCTAGGGGTCTTCTCATCCCCCAGCATTTT

V: TRBV27
J: TRBJ2-7
size: -
length: 15
D: -
CDR3: CASSLWSASSYEQYF
DNA: TGTGCCAGCAGTTTATGGTCGGCTAGCTCCTACGAGCAGTACTTC

V: TRBV11-2
J: TRBJ1-1
size: many
length: 14
D: -
CDR3: CASSQTGYGTEAFF
DNA: TGTGCCAGCAGCCAAACAGGGTACGGCACTGAAGCTTTCTTT

V: TRBV4-1
J: TRBJ1-1
size: many
length: 13
D: -
CDR3: CASSQVGGTEAFF
DNA: TGTGCCAGCAGCCAAGTAGGGGGCACTGAAGCTTTCTTT

V: TRBV29-1
J: TRBJ2-7
size: -
length: 12
D: -
CDR3: CSVAALPYEQYF
DNA: TGCAGCGTTGCCGCCCTACCCTACGAGCAGTACTTC

V: TRBV20-1
J: TRBJ2-1
size: -
length: 18
D: TRBD2
CDR3: CSARDPAGGHLSYNEQFF
DNA: TGCAGTGCTAGAGATCCAGCGGGGGGGCATCTCTCCTACAATGAGCAGTTCTTC

V: TRBV3-1
J: TRBJ2-3
size: few
length: 14
D: TRBD2
CDR3: CASSQDHGGGPRYF
DNA: TGTGCCAGCAGCCAAGATCACGGGGGGGGGCCGAGGTATTTT